These 27 T cell receptor beta chains were all obtained from the same sample, sequenced in a study of blood T cell repertoires in COVID-19. Data came from immunoSEQ multiplex PCR; TCRdb stores just in-frame clones and leaves some out. The sample has approximately 65,000 clones; roughly 81% are singletons. Input material: peripheral blood. These receptors originate from a man older than 75 with acute or convalescent COVID-19.

This chain uses TRBV19 with TRBJ1-2, with unresolved D. Trimming shortened V by 7 bases and J by 8 bases, and 14 bases separated the two germline ends. Germline V lookup: CDR1 LNHDA, CDR2 SQIVND (reference sequence). This CDR3 contains 12 residues. The chain's CDR3 is CASTRRLGGYTF. The CDR3 coding sequence is TGTGCCAGTACGAGGCGGCTCGGGGGCTACACCTTC.

J is TRBJ2-2 and V is TRBV28, with TRBD2 identical over 9 bases. Germline V lookup: CDR1 MDHEN, CDR2 SYDVKM. This CDR3 comprises 15 residues. The V gene end was trimmed by 3 bases and the J gene end by 5 bases; junction bases not matched to a gene: 4. The CDR3 DNA is TGTGCCAGCAGTTTCGGCCTAGCGGGAACCGGGGAGCTGTTTTTT. Encoded protein: CASSFGLAGTGELFF.

The chain employs TRBV2 and TRBJ1-2; D is unclear. The V end was cut by 3 bases, the J end by 0 bases, with 5 bases between. Germline V gene data show CDR1 as SNHLY and CDR2 as FYNNEI. The CDR3 runs 13 residues. The CDR3 coding sequence is TGTGCCAGCAGTGATATCGCTAACTATGGCTACACCTTC. This sequence encodes CASSDIANYGYTF.

The chain uses TRBV6-6 and TRBJ2-3, with 10 bases fitting TRBD1. Per the germline V gene, CDR1 is MNHNY and CDR2 is SVGAGI (reference sequence). The ends lost 5 bases at V and 0 bases at J; junction bases unmatched: 8. The CDR3 spans 17 residues. DNA of the CDR3: TGTGCCAGCAGTCCGGGACAGGGGTTACCTAGCACAGATACGCAGTATTTT. Its protein is CASSPGQGLPSTDTQYF.

The genes are TRBV28 and TRBJ2-7; TRBD2 agrees at 8 bases. The V segment lost 3 bases and the J segment 7 bases; nucleotides outside the gene matches: 8. CDR1 and CDR2 from the germline V gene are MDHEN and SYDVKM. This CDR3 contains 14 residues. The CDR3 is CASSFPAGVREQYF. CDR3 nucleotides: TGTGCCAGCAGTTTTCCAGCGGGGGTACGGGAGCAGTACTTC.

The rearrangement links TRBV10-3 to TRBJ1-1; D is perhaps TRBD1 (5 bases). This CDR3 has 14 residues. V was pared by 6 bases and J by 5 bases, with 16 bases between. Germline V CDR1 and CDR2: ENHRY, SYGVKD. DNA of the CDR3: TGTGCCATCAGGAAGGACATAGGAGGGACTGAAGCTTTCTTT. It codes for CAIRKDIGGTEAFF.

The chain employs TRBV11-2 and TRBJ2-1; D unresolved. Germline V lookup: CDR1 SGHAT, CDR2 FQNNGV. V lost 1 base and J lost 3, with 7 bases in between. The length of the CDR3 is 14 residues. CDR3 nucleotides: TGTGCCAGCAGCTTAGTCGGTGACTACAATGAGCAGTTCTTC. Its protein product is CASSLVGDYNEQFF.

The chain recombines TRBV28 with TRBJ1-4; tentatively, D is TRBD1 (5 bases). V was pared by 4 bases and J by 7 bases, with 7 bases between. Germline V gene lookup returns CDR1 MDHEN and CDR2 SYDVKM. The CDR3 has 12 amino acids. As DNA, the CDR3 is TGTGCCAGCAGTTCCCAGGGTGAAAAACTGTTTTTT. The encoded protein is CASSSQGEKLFF.

This clone was observed many times. J is TRBJ2-1 and V is TRBV11-2; 7 bases fit TRBD2. CDR3 size: 15 residues. Looked up from germline, CDR1 is SGHAT and CDR2 is FQNNGV. V was pared by 1 base and J by 7 bases, with 7 bases of the junction left unmatched. The CDR3 sequence is CASSLAGGFLNEQFF. CDR3 bases: TGTGCCAGCAGCTTAGCGGGAGGATTTTTGAATGAGCAGTTCTTC.

This clone came up once. The V and J genes are TRBV19 and TRBJ2-7; D call uncertain. Deletions cut 5 bases from V and 0 bases from J, with 17 bases between. This CDR3 region has 16 residues. Germline values: CDR1 LNHDA, CDR2 SQIVND (reference sequence). CDR3 in amino acids: CASSSGFVLSSYEQYF. CDR3 sequence (DNA): TGTGCCAGTAGTTCCGGGTTCGTACTCAGCTCCTACGAGCAGTACTTC. Combining the CDR3 with reference TRBV19 and TRBJ2-7 gives the whole variable domain DGGITQSPKYLFRKEGQNVTLSCEQNLNHDAMYWYRQDPGQGLRLIYYSQIVNDFQKGDIAEGYSVSREKKESFPLTVTSAQKNPTAFYLCASSSGFVLSSYEQYFGPGTRLTVT.

In its sample, this clone was seen a few times. The chain couples TRBV10-3 to TRBJ1-5; possible D gene TRBD1, 6 bases. V dropped 8 bases and J dropped 0 bases, with 8 bases sitting between them. Germline V gives CDR1 ENHRY, CDR2 SYGVKD. There are 13 residues in the CDR3. The CDR3 protein is CAIQQGSNQPQHF. CDR3 bases: TGTGCCATCCAACAGGGTAGCAATCAGCCCCAGCATTTT.

The genes are TRBV10-3 and TRBJ1-2, with D maybe TRBD1 (6 bases). This CDR3 spans 15 amino acids. Germline loops: CDR1 ENHRY, CDR2 SYGVKD. Trimming shortened V by 0 bases and J by 2 bases, and 10 bases separated the two germline ends. The CDR3 region is CAISESGGQNYGYTF. Here the CDR3 DNA reads TGTGCCATCAGTGAGTCTGGGGGACAAAACTATGGCTACACCTTC.

The rearrangement joins TRBV5-1 to TRBJ2-1, with 10 bases aligning to TRBD1. V dropped 4 bases and J dropped 3; count of bases not matched to a gene: 10. Germline assignment: CDR1 SGHRS and CDR2 YFSETQ. The CDR3 is 17 residues long. The CDR3 protein is CASSPAVRTGGYNEQFF. The CDR3, as DNA: TGCGCCAGCAGCCCGGCCGTAAGGACAGGGGGCTACAATGAGCAGTTCTTC.

This clone was recorded once. V and J are TRBV6-6 and TRBJ2-1, with 8 bases fitting TRBD2. There are 15 residues in the CDR3. Germline V lookup: CDR1 MNHNY, CDR2 SVGAGI (reference sequence). V dropped 5 bases and J dropped 6; count of bases not matched to a gene: 9. In DNA form, the CDR3 reads TGTGCCAGCAGTCGTCGGGGGGGGGACATCAATGAGCAGTTCTTC. Protein product: CASSRRGGDINEQFF.

The chain uses TRBV2 and TRBJ1-6; TRBD1 agrees at 8 bases. J was trimmed by 11 bases and V by 5 bases; bases with no gene match: 8. This CDR3 comprises 14 residues. The germline gives CDR1 SNHLY, CDR2 FYNNEI. CDR3 region: CASSRQGLGAPLHF. CDR3 DNA: TGTGCCAGCAGTAGACAGGGGCTGGGGGCACCCCTCCACTTT. Looking up the rest from reference TRBV2 and TRBJ1-6 gives the full variable domain: EPEVTQTPSHQVTQMGQEVILRCVPISNHLYFYWYRQILGQKVEFLVSFYNNEISEKSEIFDDQFSVERPDGSNFTLKIRSTKLEDSAMYFCASSRQGLGAPLHFGNGTRLTVT.

The chain employs TRBV6-1 and TRBJ2-5; 7 bases align to TRBD1. Per germline, CDR1 MNHNS and CDR2 SASEGT. After removal of 3 bases from V and 5 bases from J, the junction contained 6 bases not matched to a gene. CDR3 size: 14 residues. CDR3 nucleotides: TGTGCCAGCAGTGACAAGACAGGGTTGGAGACCCAGTACTTC. Its protein product is CASSDKTGLETQYF.

This rearrangement joins TRBV18 to TRBJ1-6, with 11 bases that match TRBD1. The germline CDR1 and CDR2 sequences are KGHSH and LQKENI. The V and J ends lost 3 bases and 9 bases, in that order; junction bases with no gene match: 4. The CDR3 consists of 15 residues. This chain's CDR3 is CASSPDGTGGSPLHF. DNA of the CDR3: TGTGCCAGCTCACCGGATGGGACAGGGGGTTCACCCCTCCACTTT.

This chain joins TRBV6-5 and TRBJ2-7, with a possible D match to TRBD1 (5 bases). V shed 9 bases and J shed 0 bases, with 15 bases lying between them. CDR3 size: 14 residues. CDR1 is MNHEY, CDR2 SVGAGI, per germline. The DNA for the CDR3 is TGTGCCAGTAATCGACAGTCCAGCTCCTACGAGCAGTACTTC. Protein: CASNRQSSSYEQYF.

This chain uses TRBV11-2 with TRBJ2-7, with D hard to call. Trimming left V 1 base short and J 2 bases short, with 12 bases between. The CDR3 has 15 amino acids. Germline V gene sequence: CDR1 SGHAT, CDR2 FQNNGV. CDR3 bases: TGTGCCAGCAGCTTAGGGCGGAATCTACCCTACGAGCAGTACTTC. Its translation: CASSLGRNLPYEQYF.

This clone turned up a few times. The V and J genes are TRBV13 and TRBJ2-7, with 10 bases identical to TRBD1. The CDR3 length is 15 residues. Looked up from germline, CDR1 is PRHDT and CDR2 is FYEKMQ (reference sequence). After removal of 0 bases from V and 3 bases from J, the junction contained 2 bases not matched to a gene. The CDR3 protein is CASSLGGTGVYEQYF. For the CDR3, the DNA is TGTGCCAGCAGCTTAGGAGGGACAGGGGTCTACGAGCAGTACTTC.

This chain connects TRBV5-1 to TRBJ1-1; TRBD1 matches 7 bases. After removal of 1 base from V and 4 bases from J, the junction contained 10 bases not matched to a gene. The CDR3 covers 16 residues. The germline gives CDR1 SGHRS, CDR2 YFSETQ. The DNA for the CDR3 is TGCGCCAGCAGCTTGACGGCAGGGGGAGAAGGCACTGAAGCTTTCTTT. It encodes CASSLTAGGEGTEAFF.

A few counts support this clone. This chain uses TRBV24-1 with TRBJ1-1; 7 bases are shared with TRBD1. The CDR3 loop spans 14 amino acids. From germline, CDR1 is KGHDR and CDR2 SFDVKD. V was clipped by 4 bases and J by 3 bases; unmatched bases: 4. CDR3 amino acids: CATSDSRGDTEAFF. Written as DNA, the CDR3 is TGTGCCACCAGTGACTCCAGGGGGGACACTGAAGCTTTCTTT.

The table lists this clone with many counts. J is TRBJ1-4 and V is TRBV7-9, with 8 bases aligning to TRBD1. With V trimmed by 1 base and J by 8 bases, 6 bases remained unmatched. CDR1 SEHNR and CDR2 FQNEAQ come from the germline V gene (reference sequence). The CDR3 contains 15 residues. The CDR3 DNA follows: TGTGCCAGCAGCTTAGGCCGGACAGGGCAAGAAAAACTGTTTTTT. The encoded protein is CASSLGRTGQEKLFF.

The chain has TRBV27 and TRBJ2-2; D is unresolved. The CDR3 length is 14 residues. V lost 6 bases and J 0 bases, leaving 8 bases between the germline ends. Germline-derived CDR1 and CDR2 are MNHEY and SMNVEV (reference sequence). The DNA of the CDR3 is TGTGCCAGCAGACCTACCTCGAACACCGGGGAGCTGTTTTTT. Translation: CASRPTSNTGELFF.

This chain uses TRBV4-1 with TRBJ1-5; perhaps TRBD1 as D (5 bases). There are 14 residues in the CDR3. Trimming took 2 bases from V and 7 from J, leaving 12 bases between them. Germline loops: CDR1 MGHRA, CDR2 YSYEKL. CDR3 residues: CASSQSQTVQPQHF. DNA for the CDR3: TGCGCCAGCAGCCAATCTCAGACAGTACAGCCCCAGCATTTT.

This clone was counted once. The chain joins TRBV18 to TRBJ2-4, with D possibly TRBD2 on 5 matching bases. V lost 3 bases and J 1 base, leaving 10 bases between the germline ends. CDR1 and CDR2 from the germline V gene are KGHSH and LQKENI. CDR3 length: 15 amino acids. The CDR3 spells CASSPETGAKNIQYF. As DNA, the CDR3 is TGTGCCAGCTCACCTGAAACGGGGGCCAAAAACATTCAGTACTTC.

The V gene is TRBV2, the J gene TRBJ1-2; possibly TRBD1 for D (5 bases). V shed 5 bases and J shed 4 bases, with 11 bases lying between them. The CDR3 length is 13 residues. CDR1 is SNHLY, CDR2 FYNNEI, per germline. The CDR3 bases are TGTGCCAGCAGTCTGACAGTCGCCTATGGCTACACCTTC. It specifies CASSLTVAYGYTF.